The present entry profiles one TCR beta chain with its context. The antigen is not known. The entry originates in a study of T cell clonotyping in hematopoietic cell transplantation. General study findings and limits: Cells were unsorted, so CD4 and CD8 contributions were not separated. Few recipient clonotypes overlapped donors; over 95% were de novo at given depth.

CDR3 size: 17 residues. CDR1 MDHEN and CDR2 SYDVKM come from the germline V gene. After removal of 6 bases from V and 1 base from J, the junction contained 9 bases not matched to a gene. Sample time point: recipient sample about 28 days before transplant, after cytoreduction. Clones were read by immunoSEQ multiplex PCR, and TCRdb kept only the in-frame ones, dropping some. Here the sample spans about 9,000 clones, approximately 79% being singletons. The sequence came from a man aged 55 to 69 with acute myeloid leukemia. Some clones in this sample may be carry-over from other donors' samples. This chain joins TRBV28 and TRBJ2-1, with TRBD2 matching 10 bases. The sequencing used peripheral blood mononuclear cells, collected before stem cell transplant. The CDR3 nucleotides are TGTGCCAGCAGGCCTCTAGCGGGAGACCGTTCCTACAATGAGCAGTTCTTC. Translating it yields CASRPLAGDRSYNEQFF.